Each of the 32 T cell receptor beta chains below was sequenced from the same sample in a study of long-term antiretroviral therapy in people with HIV. At the survey level, the v3.0 immunoSEQ assay was run. TCRdb keeps only in-frame clones here, not all; method: immunoSEQ multiplex PCR. The profile covers tens of thousands of clones, with under 90% appearing a single time and less than 15% taken by the ten largest. The specimen comprised unsorted PBMCs, sampled 0.1 years before starting antiretroviral therapy. These receptors all come from a man aged 35 to 55 with HIV.

The rearrangement links TRBV7-2 to TRBJ2-7, with TRBD1 identical over 8 bases. CDR3 size: 14 residues. Germline V CDR1 and CDR2: SGHTA, FQGNSA. Trimming at V came to 6 bases and at J to 4 bases, leaving 8 bases not matched to a gene. This CDR3 is CASRERQGSYEQYF. In DNA form, the CDR3 reads TGTGCCAGCAGGGAAAGACAGGGGAGTTACGAGCAGTACTTC.

This clone was picked up one time. This rearrangement joins TRBV13 to TRBJ1-1; unclear D gene. The V end was cut by 1 base, the J end by 2 bases, with 8 bases between. Germline V gene lookup returns CDR1 PRHDT and CDR2 FYEKMQ (reference sequence). The CDR3 loop spans 14 amino acids. CDR3 amino acids: CASSLEVRNTEAFF. The CDR3, as DNA: TGTGCCAGCAGCTTAGAAGTCAGAAACACTGAAGCTTTCTTT.

The chain carries TRBV2 and TRBJ1-5, with TRBD1 matching over 7 bases. V gave up 5 bases and J gave up 11 bases; unmatched junction bases: 12. The CDR3 is 14 residues long. The germline V gene has CDR1 SNHLY and CDR2 FYNNEI. CDR3 nucleotide sequence: TGTGCCAGCAGTTCTAGGGACAGCGGGAGAGCCCAGCATTTT. Translating it yields CASSSRDSGRAQHF.

V gene TRBV11-2 combines with J gene TRBJ1-5, with a weak D call TRBD1 (6 bases). The CDR3 sequence is 13 residues long. V was clipped by 1 base and J by 7 bases, with 8 bases between them. Germline V gene lookup returns CDR1 SGHAT and CDR2 FQNNGV. The chain's CDR3 is CASSLAGAQPQHF. The CDR3 nucleotides read TGTGCCAGCAGCTTAGCGGGGGCACAGCCCCAGCATTTT.

The chain joins TRBV4-1 to TRBJ2-7; TRBD1 aligns across 8 bases. CDR3 size: 14 residues. CDR1 and CDR2 from the germline V gene are MGHRA and YSYEKL. V trimming: 4 bases; J trimming: 2 bases; junction bases outside the gene matches: 4. CDR3 sequence reads: CASSRQGLTYEQYF. The CDR3, as DNA: TGCGCCAGCAGCCGACAGGGGTTGACCTACGAGCAGTACTTC.

The chain recombines TRBV5-5 with TRBJ2-5; D is perhaps TRBD1 or TRBD2 (6 bases each). This CDR3 has 14 residues. V lost 5 bases and J 5 bases, leaving 16 bases between the germline ends. Germline CDR1 SGHKS, CDR2 YYEKEE (reference sequence). The CDR3 sequence is CASRDRRGLETQYF. The CDR3 region has the DNA TGTGCCAGCAGGGATAGGAGGGGGTTGGAGACCCAGTACTTC.

The V gene is TRBV5-4, the J gene TRBJ2-7; D not resolved. V was trimmed by 2 bases and J by 6 bases, leaving 15 bases between them. The CDR3 is made up of 14 amino acids. Per germline, CDR1 SGHNT and CDR2 YYREEE (reference sequence). Written as DNA, the CDR3 is TGTGCCAGCAGCTTAAACGGCATTTCAGGCGAGCAGTACTTC. This translates into CASSLNGISGEQYF.

The J gene is TRBJ1-1, the V gene TRBV7-2, with TRBD1 identical over 10 bases. J was trimmed by 5 bases and V by 5 bases; bases with no gene match: 5. The CDR3 has 14 amino acids. Per the germline V gene, CDR1 is SGHTA and CDR2 is FQGNSA. The CDR3 here is CASSTQGQGTEAFF. The CDR3 nucleotides read TGTGCCAGCAGCACTCAGGGACAGGGGACTGAAGCTTTCTTT. Full variable domain (missing parts from reference TRBV7-2 and TRBJ1-1): GAGVSQSPSNKVTEKGKDVELRCDPISGHTALYWYRQSLGQGLEFLIYFQGNSAPDKSGLPSDRFSAERTGGSVSTLTIQRTQQEDSAVYLCASSTQGQGTEAFFGQGTRLTVV.

The chain combines TRBV10-2 with TRBJ1-2; no definite D call. The germline V and J ends were trimmed by 5 bases and 4 bases, with 11 bases remaining between them. The CDR3 totals 13 residues. Germline V gives CDR1 WSHSY, CDR2 SAAADI. The DNA for the CDR3 is TGCGCCAGCAGTCAGGCAAGGGTCTATGGCTACACCTTC. Translation gives CASSQARVYGYTF.

The CDR3 here is CASSDQPTMNTEAFF. In nucleotides, the CDR3 is TGTGCCAGCAGTGACCAGCCGACTATGAACACTGAAGCTTTCTTT. This chain uses TRBV25-1 with TRBJ1-1; D is unclear. This CDR3 spans 15 amino acids. V gave up 3 bases and J gave up 0 bases, with 11 bases separating them. Looked up from germline, CDR1 is MGHDK and CDR2 is SYGVNS.

The rearrangement links TRBV4-3 to TRBJ2-3; TRBD2 might be the D (6 bases). Germline V gives CDR1 LGHNA, CDR2 YSLEER. The CDR3 is 14 residues long. The V and J ends lost 6 bases and 1 base respectively, with 11 bases between them. As DNA, the CDR3 is TGCGCCAGCAGGCGGGGCGTAGGCACAGATACGCAGTATTTT. Translated: CASRRGVGTDTQYF.

The chain joins TRBV5-5 to TRBJ2-7, with D perhaps TRBD2 (5 bases). Per the germline V gene, CDR1 is SGHKS and CDR2 is YYEKEE (reference sequence). This CDR3 is built from 15 residues. Deletions cut 3 bases from V and 5 bases from J, with 18 bases between. CDR3 in amino acids: CASSSQRGHRNEQYF. The CDR3 coding sequence is TGTGCCAGCAGCTCCCAACGCGGGCATAGGAACGAGCAGTACTTC.

V and J are TRBV28 and TRBJ1-6, with D perhaps TRBD1 (5 bases). Trimming took 6 bases from V and 5 from J, leaving 14 bases between them. CDR3 size: 15 residues. Germline V gene sequence: CDR1 MDHEN, CDR2 SYDVKM. The CDR3 is CASRRWDRNNSPLHF. CDR3 DNA: TGTGCCAGCAGACGCTGGGACCGAAATAATTCACCCCTCCACTTT.

The chain uses TRBV11-1 and TRBJ2-3, with 7 bases fitting TRBD1. Germline V gives CDR1 SGHAT, CDR2 FQDESV (reference sequence). V trimming: 6 bases; J trimming: 2 bases; junction bases outside the gene matches: 11. The CDR3 runs to 16 residues. The CDR3 is CASSQGGTKYTDTQYF. DNA of the CDR3: TGTGCCAGCAGTCAAGGGGGCACGAAGTACACAGATACGCAGTATTTT. Combining the CDR3 with reference TRBV11-1 and TRBJ2-3 gives the whole variable domain EAEVAQSPRYKITEKSQAVAFWCDPISGHATLYWYRQILGQGPELLVQFQDESVVDDSQLPKDRFSAERLKGVDSTLKIQPAELGDSAMYLCASSQGGTKYTDTQYFGPGTRLTVL.

J is TRBJ1-1 and V is TRBV19; 10 bases fit TRBD1. The germline CDR1 and CDR2 sequences are LNHDA and SQIVND (reference sequence). This CDR3 contains 17 residues. Trimming removed 3 bases from V and 4 bases from J; junction bases left unmatched: 11. The CDR3 region is CASSILRDRGRGTEAFF. CDR3 bases: TGTGCCAGTAGTATTCTAAGGGACAGGGGTCGCGGCACTGAAGCTTTCTTT.

This sequence joins TRBV5-5 and TRBJ2-1, with D possibly TRBD2 on 5 matching bases. Trimming removed 4 bases from V and 0 bases from J, with 14 bases in between. This CDR3 is 16 amino acids long. Germline V gene sequence: CDR1 SGHKS, CDR2 YYEKEE (reference sequence). The CDR3 reads CASSQRTQSSYNEQFF. The CDR3 DNA reads as TGTGCCAGCAGCCAACGGACTCAGAGCTCCTACAATGAGCAGTTCTTC.

The V gene is TRBV9, the J gene TRBJ2-2, with D perhaps TRBD2 (6 bases). The germline gives CDR1 SGDLS, CDR2 YYNGEE. This CDR3 comprises 14 residues. Trimming pared 2 bases from V and 5 bases from J, leaving 10 bases between. The CDR3 nucleotides are TGTGCCAGCAGCGTTGGGGGGACGACCGGGGAGCTGTTTTTT. Protein product: CASSVGGTTGELFF.

In this sample, this clone turned up once. This chain joins TRBV2 and TRBJ2-1, with 10 bases lining up with TRBD2. V shed 7 bases and J 4 bases; nucleotides not matched to a gene: 4. The CDR3 has 14 residues. Germline V gene lookup returns CDR1 SNHLY and CDR2 FYNNEI. This CDR3 reads CASKQLAGYNEQFF. As DNA, the CDR3 is TGTGCCAGCAAGCAACTAGCGGGATACAATGAGCAGTTCTTC.

V is TRBV19 and J is TRBJ1-1; D gene unclear. The CDR3 is made up of 15 amino acids. Trimming pared 5 bases from V and 4 bases from J, leaving 17 bases between. CDR1 LNHDA and CDR2 SQIVND come from the germline V gene (reference sequence). The CDR3, as DNA: TGTGCCAGTAGTGCCCTCGTGGGCGCCCTCACTGAAGCTTTCTTT. Amino acids: CASSALVGALTEAFF.

The chain has TRBV7-2 and TRBJ1-5; D not certain. V gave up 1 base and J gave up 4 bases, with 11 bases separating them. Germline lookup yields CDR1 SGHTA and CDR2 FQGNSA. This CDR3 spans 15 amino acids. CDR3 protein: CASSLVQAPNQPQHF. The CDR3, as DNA: TGTGCCAGCAGCTTAGTTCAGGCCCCAAATCAGCCCCAGCATTTT. Complete variable domain (other parts from reference TRBV7-2 and TRBJ1-5): GAGVSQSPSNKVTEKGKDVELRCDPISGHTALYWYRQSLGQGLEFLIYFQGNSAPDKSGLPSDRFSAERTGGSVSTLTIQRTQQEDSAVYLCASSLVQAPNQPQHFGDGTRLSIL.

The chain combines TRBV19 with TRBJ1-5, with 10 nucleotides matching TRBD1. Germline CDR1 is LNHDA and CDR2 is SQIVND (reference sequence). V dropped 3 bases and J dropped 6; count of bases not matched to a gene: 11. The CDR3 totals 17 residues. The CDR3 reads CASSMFGGQGSGQPQHF. The CDR3 DNA is TGTGCCAGTAGTATGTTCGGGGGACAGGGGAGTGGTCAGCCCCAGCATTTT.

The chain is built from TRBV9 and TRBJ2-3; D perhaps matches TRBD1 (6 bases). V was clipped by 4 bases and J by 0 bases, with 18 bases between them. The CDR3 is made up of 17 amino acids. Germline lookup yields CDR1 SGDLS and CDR2 YYNGEE. CDR3 sequence: CASSLGGGGSSTDTQYF. CDR3 DNA sequence: TGTGCCAGCAGCCTAGGGGGTGGGGGCTCTAGCACAGATACGCAGTATTTT.

The chain has TRBV11-2 and TRBJ1-3, with no clear D. Deletions cut 4 bases from V and 0 bases from J, with 7 bases between. Germline V gives CDR1 SGHAT, CDR2 FQNNGV. This CDR3 region has 14 residues. DNA of the CDR3: TGTGCCAGCAGCTCCGGGCGCTCTGGAAACACCATATATTTT. It codes for CASSSGRSGNTIYF.

V is TRBV11-2 and J is TRBJ2-7; no clear D gene. CDR1 is SGHAT, CDR2 FQNNGV, per germline. Trimming cost V 1 base and J 4 bases, with 11 bases left between them. The CDR3 length is 14 residues. The DNA of the CDR3 is TGTGCCAGCAGCTTAGTAGGACGGCTATACGAGCAGTACTTC. Residues: CASSLVGRLYEQYF.

This clone was seen a single time. The chain links TRBV6-5 to TRBJ1-2, with TRBD1 as a possible D gene (6 bases). Between the trimmed V and J ends, which lost 4 bases and 8 bases, there was a span of 20 bases. The germline V gene has CDR1 MNHEY and CDR2 SVGAGI. This CDR3 is built from 15 residues. CDR3 region: CASSLKQGRMGGYTF. CDR3 in DNA: TGTGCCAGCAGTTTAAAACAGGGCAGAATGGGAGGCTACACCTTC.

The V call is TRBV6-5, the J call TRBJ2-5; a possible D gene is TRBD1 (5 bases). The CDR3 is made up of 13 amino acids. Germline CDR1 is MNHEY and CDR2 is SVGAGI. Trimming pared 5 bases from V and 4 bases from J, leaving 11 bases between. CDR3 bases: TGTGCCAGCAGTGCTCCAGGGTTAGAGACCCAGTACTTC. Its translation: CASSAPGLETQYF.

This chain connects TRBV7-2 to TRBJ1-5; the D is unclear. CDR3 length: 13 residues. Germline-derived CDR1 and CDR2 are SGHTA and FQGNSA. Trimming pared 3 bases from V and 6 bases from J, leaving 9 bases between. As DNA, the CDR3 is TGTGCCAGCAGCTTCAATGATGGTCAGCCCCAGCATTTT. The encoded protein is CASSFNDGQPQHF.

The genes are TRBV7-2 and TRBJ2-5; TRBD2 matches at 15 bases. The germline gives CDR1 SGHTA, CDR2 FQGNSA. The CDR3 extends over 17 amino acids. Losses at the gene ends were 1 base for V and 2 bases for J; bases not matched to a gene: 2. The CDR3 DNA reads TGTGCCAGCAGCTTAGGGACTAGCGGGAGGGAACAAGAGACCCAGTACTTC. Translating it yields CASSLGTSGREQETQYF.

The V call is TRBV7-9, the J call TRBJ1-2; 9 positions match TRBD1. The CDR3 has 16 residues. In germline, CDR1 is SEHNR, CDR2 FQNEAQ (reference sequence). Trimming took 5 bases from V and 6 from J; bases not matched to a gene: 13. In DNA, the CDR3 is TGTGCCAGCAGCGGCCACCGGGACAGGGTGCGACATGGCTACACCTTC. The encoded protein is CASSGHRDRVRHGYTF.

This clone was seen a handful of times. The chain is built from TRBV6-5 and TRBJ1-2; D is ambiguous. The germline CDR1 and CDR2 sequences are MNHEY and SVGAGI. This CDR3 has 13 amino acids. Trimming cost V 4 bases and J 5 bases, with 11 bases left between them. CDR3 DNA sequence: TGTGCCAGCAGTTCCGTCCTTATGTATGGCTACACCTTC. Encoded protein: CASSSVLMYGYTF.

V is TRBV11-3 and J is TRBJ2-5, with no clear D. The V gene lost 1 base and the J gene lost 1 base, with 7 bases spanning the gap. The CDR3 covers 14 residues. Germline assignment: CDR1 SGHNT and CDR2 YENEEA. CDR3 protein: CASSLGGSQETQYF. The DNA of the CDR3 is TGTGCCAGCAGCTTAGGGGGTAGCCAAGAGACCCAGTACTTC.

V gene TRBV28 combines with J gene TRBJ2-4, with a possible D match to TRBD2 (5 bases). The length of the CDR3 is 14 residues. Trimming removed 7 bases at V and 8 bases at J, with 18 bases between. In germline, CDR1 is MDHEN, CDR2 SYDVKM. CDR3 protein: CASNALPGWDIQYF. CDR3 sequence (DNA): TGTGCCAGCAACGCTCTGCCGGGGTGGGACATTCAGTACTTC.